A single sample gave rise to the 26 T cell receptor beta chains below, sequenced in a study of CXCR3-negative and CXCR3-positive naive CD8 T cells. The authors prepared UMI-labeled TRB cDNA libraries by 5' RACE. TCRdb reprocessed the 5' RACE reads, with one entry per CDR3 protein and no DNA. The ten top clones account for around 1.7%, within a sample of around 92,000 distinct CDR3 sequences. Sequencing was performed on naive CXCR3- CD8+ T cells from blood. Documented subset: CD45RO-CCR7+CD27+CD95- naive CD8+ T cells lacking CXCR3 (TNR3-). These receptors all stem from a human donor in good health. Some clones in this sample may be carry-over from other donors' samples.

The chain combines TRBV2 with TRBJ1-2; TCRdb names TRBD1, which stays unverified in the absence of DNA. The CDR3 consists of 14 residues. Germline lookup yields CDR1 SNHLY and CDR2 FYNNEI. The CDR3 sequence: CASSDYRDNYGYTF.

This chain joins TRBV15 and TRBJ2-3; TCRdb picks TRBD1, but there is no DNA to check that call. The CDR3 contains 16 residues. Looked up from germline, CDR1 is LNHNV and CDR2 is YYDKDF (reference sequence). This CDR3 reads CATSRGTGLSTDTQYF.

V and J are TRBV5-1 and TRBJ2-7. This CDR3 contains 13 residues. Looked up from germline, CDR1 is SGHRS and CDR2 is YFSETQ. The CDR3 reads CASSGVYSYEQYF.

The chain uses TRBV4-3 and TRBJ2-2; as DNA is missing, the TRBD2 call by TCRdb cannot be tested. Germline-derived CDR1 and CDR2 are LGHNA and YSLEER. This CDR3 has 18 residues. The chain's CDR3 is CASSQVRGPLHNTGELFF.

This sequence joins TRBV20-1 and TRBJ2-7. In germline, CDR1 is DFQATT, CDR2 SNEGSKA (reference sequence). This CDR3 is built from 12 residues. The CDR3 sequence is CSARGVSYEQYF.

The chain recombines TRBV6-6 with TRBJ2-4. CDR3 size: 12 residues. CDR1 is MNHNY and CDR2 is SVGAGI in the germline V gene (reference sequence). The CDR3 sequence: CASSGAKNIQYF.

The CDR3 sequence: CASSLTRAEETQYF. The chain is built from TRBV28 and TRBJ2-5; without DNA, the TCRdb call of TRBD1 cannot be checked. The CDR3 has 14 amino acids. Looked up from germline, CDR1 is MDHEN and CDR2 is SYDVKM.

The chain combines TRBV15 with TRBJ2-3; the D call of TRBD2 rests on TCRdb alone, since no DNA is present to check it. The CDR3 covers 18 residues. The germline gives CDR1 LNHNV, CDR2 YYDKDF (reference sequence). CDR3 sequence reads: CATSRDLEREWGMDTQYF.

The chain uses TRBV28 and TRBJ1-5; the TCRdb D gene call, TRBD1, has no DNA to confirm it. The CDR3 sequence is 14 residues long. Germline CDR1 MDHEN, CDR2 SYDVKM. CDR3 residues: CASSWTGRNQPQHF.

This chain links TRBV30 with TRBJ1-1; TCRdb selects TRBD1, and the lack of DNA leaves this call unchecked. Germline assignment: CDR1 GTSNPN and CDR2 SVGIG (reference sequence). This CDR3 region has 13 residues. The CDR3 is CAWSLGHTNEAFF.

This chain connects TRBV29-1 to TRBJ2-7; with no DNA, the TCRdb D assignment of TRBD2 cannot be verified. Looked up from germline, CDR1 is SQVTM and CDR2 is ANQGSEA. The length of the CDR3 is 13 residues. CDR3: CSVESDSGYEQYF.

The V and J genes are TRBV4-3 and TRBJ2-3; TCRdb's assignment of TRBD1 cannot be checked, as there is no DNA. In germline, CDR1 is LGHNA, CDR2 YSLEER. The length of the CDR3 is 16 residues. The CDR3 sequence is CASSRNVAGGTDTQYF.

The J gene is TRBJ2-1, the V gene TRBV16; lacking DNA, the TRBD2 call made by TCRdb goes unchecked. Germline lookup yields CDR1 KGHSY and CDR2 FQNENV. The CDR3 loop spans 15 amino acids. CDR3 sequence reads: CASSLSGRSGDEQFF.

The chain uses TRBV18 and TRBJ2-5; TCRdb names TRBD1, which stays unverified in the absence of DNA. The germline CDR1 and CDR2 sequences are KGHSH and LQKENI. CDR3 length: 17 residues. This chain's CDR3 is CASSPETGQGPGETQYF.

The chain joins TRBV7-3 to TRBJ1-1; without DNA, the TCRdb call of TRBD1 cannot be checked. The germline V gene encodes CDR1 SGHTA and CDR2 FQGTGA. CDR3 length equals 13 residues. The CDR3 here is CASSAHRGGEAFF.

This sequence joins TRBV29-1 and TRBJ1-1. There are 11 residues in the CDR3. In germline, CDR1 is SQVTM, CDR2 ANQGSEA. The chain's CDR3 is CSVVFNTEAFF.

The J gene is TRBJ1-4, the V gene TRBV7-9; TCRdb indicates TRBD1, and absent DNA this call remains unverified. The CDR3 runs 16 residues. From germline, CDR1 is SEHNR and CDR2 FQNEAQ (reference sequence). The chain's CDR3 is CASGDRGKGTNEKLFF.

The chain couples TRBV6-5 to TRBJ2-7; TCRdb gives TRBD2 as the D gene, but with no DNA this cannot be confirmed. The CDR3 loop spans 16 amino acids. Looked up from germline, CDR1 is MNHEY and CDR2 is SVGAGI. CDR3 loop: CASSSDRDYQYEEQYF.

The chain has TRBV11-2 and TRBJ1-2. CDR3 length: 16 residues. Germline V gene data show CDR1 as SGHAT and CDR2 as FQNNGV. The CDR3 sequence: CASSLSLGSGENGYTF.

V and J are TRBV7-9 and TRBJ2-1. CDR3 length: 16 amino acids. Germline CDR1 and CDR2: SEHNR and FQNEAQ (reference sequence). The CDR3 loop reads CASSLLAARSYNEQFF.

The chain couples TRBV5-1 to TRBJ1-6. Germline CDR1 and CDR2: SGHRS and YFSETQ. The CDR3 has 15 amino acids. CDR3 protein: CASRGYLNGDSPLHF.

This chain links TRBV10-3 with TRBJ1-2; the TRBD1 assignment by TCRdb is unverifiable without DNA. CDR1 ENHRY and CDR2 SYGVKD come from the germline V gene. The CDR3 is 15 amino acids. The CDR3 spells CAISDLSREVHGYTF.

This chain connects TRBV28 to TRBJ1-1. This CDR3 spans 13 amino acids. Germline lookup yields CDR1 MDHEN and CDR2 SYDVKM. The CDR3 loop reads CASSLPEGAEAFF.

CDR3 in amino acids: CASSTRTGATNEKLFF. V usage is TRBV21-1 and J usage is TRBJ1-4; TCRdb gives TRBD1 as the D gene, but with no DNA this cannot be confirmed. TRBV21-1 is flagged as a pseudogene. The CDR3 is made up of 16 amino acids.

The chain recombines TRBV29-1 with TRBJ2-2; no DNA is available, so the TRBD1 call from TCRdb remains unchecked. CDR3 size: 15 residues. CDR1 SQVTM and CDR2 ANQGSEA come from the germline V gene. Here the CDR3 reads CSVEVRDRTTGELFF.

The J gene is TRBJ2-7, the V gene TRBV20-1; TCRdb designates TRBD1, a call that cannot be tested without DNA. CDR1 is DFQATT, CDR2 SNEGSKA, per germline (reference sequence). The CDR3 consists of 15 residues. The CDR3 region is CSARATGGNFDEQYF.